A single sample is the source of the 17 T cell receptor beta chains below, sequenced in a study of pediatric ulcerative colitis. TCRdb keeps only in-frame clones here, not all; method: immunoSEQ multiplex PCR. The data contain approximately 9,000 clones, around 90% of them singletons. Material for sequencing was blood. These TCRs come from a girl under 18 with moderate ulcerative colitis.

This sequence joins TRBV15 and TRBJ2-7; D gene ambiguous. V lost 0 bases to trimming and J lost 2 bases, with 5 bases between them. Per germline, CDR1 LNHNV and CDR2 YYDKDF (reference sequence). This CDR3 spans 13 amino acids. CDR3 bases: TGTGCCACCAGCAGAGATGTGACCTACGAGCAGTACTTC. This sequence encodes CATSRDVTYEQYF. Together with reference TRBV15 and TRBJ2-7, the CDR3 gives the full variable domain: DAMVIQNPRYQVTQFGKPVTLSCSQTLNHNVMYWYQQKSSQAPKLLFHYYDKDFNNEADTPDNFQSRRPNTSFCFLDIRSPGLGDTAMYLCATSRDVTYEQYFGPGTRLTVT.

The chain couples TRBV4-1 to TRBJ2-2; TRBD2 aligns across 8 bases. This CDR3 is built from 18 residues. Looked up from germline, CDR1 is MGHRA and CDR2 is YSYEKL. V lost 3 bases and J lost 1; bases outside the gene matches: 10. Written as DNA, the CDR3 is TGCGCCAGCAGCCAGACTCCAGATAGCGGGGTGAACACCGGGGAGCTGTTTTTT. Protein sequence: CASSQTPDSGVNTGELFF.

The chain carries TRBV9 and TRBJ2-5, with TRBD2 matching 8 bases. V lost 0 bases to trimming and J lost 5 bases; unmatched junction nucleotides: 6. Germline values: CDR1 SGDLS, CDR2 YYNGEE. The CDR3 totals 15 residues. This CDR3 reads CASSVGAGGVETQYF. CDR3 DNA: TGTGCCAGCAGCGTAGGTGCGGGAGGAGTTGAGACCCAGTACTTC.

The gene calls are TRBV5-5 and TRBJ2-5; 11 nucleotides agree with TRBD2. V was pared by 2 bases and J by 3 bases, with 3 bases of the junction left unmatched. The CDR3 consists of 15 residues. The germline V gene encodes CDR1 SGHKS and CDR2 YYEKEE (reference sequence). The CDR3 DNA follows: TGTGCCAGCAGCTTACTAGCGGGGGTGGAAGAGACCCAGTACTTC. This translates into CASSLLAGVEETQYF.

This CDR3 reads CASSMAGLAAIAGTDTQYF. CDR3 in DNA: TGTGCCAGTAGTATGGCGGGACTAGCGGCAATTGCCGGCACAGATACGCAGTATTTT. The V gene is TRBV19, the J gene TRBJ2-3; 11 nucleotides align to TRBD2. V lost 3 bases and J lost 1; bases outside the gene matches: 12. From germline, CDR1 is LNHDA and CDR2 SQIVND (reference sequence). The CDR3 has 19 amino acids.

The J gene is TRBJ2-7, the V gene TRBV5-1; D might be TRBD1 (6 bases). CDR3 size: 12 residues. V lost 4 bases and J 5 bases, leaving 10 bases between the germline ends. Per germline, CDR1 SGHRS and CDR2 YFSETQ. The CDR3 sequence is CASSIGQHEQYF. The CDR3 nucleotides are TGCGCCAGCAGCATAGGACAGCACGAGCAGTACTTC.

This chain links TRBV19 with TRBJ1-4, with 12 bases lining up with TRBD1. Germline V CDR1 and CDR2: LNHDA, SQIVND (reference sequence). Trimming took 10 bases from V and 7 from J; bases not matched to a gene: 7. This CDR3 contains 14 residues. The CDR3 nucleotides read TGTGCCACGGAGGGACAGGGGGCAGGTGAAAAACTGTTTTTT. Translation gives CATEGQGAGEKLFF.

CDR3 residues: CASSSYLPGAEAFF. The CDR3 DNA is TGTGCCAGCAGCTCGTACCTTCCGGGCGCTGAAGCTTTCTTT. The V gene is TRBV7-2, the J gene TRBJ1-1; D unresolved. The CDR3 is made up of 14 amino acids. Germline CDR1 is SGHTA and CDR2 is FQGNSA. With 4 bases removed from V and 6 bases from J, the gap between germline ends came to 15 bases.

The chain uses TRBV7-9 and TRBJ1-2, with no clear D. Germline lookup yields CDR1 SEHNR and CDR2 FQNEAQ (reference sequence). This CDR3 spans 14 amino acids. V gave up 4 bases and J gave up 3 bases, with 12 bases separating them. CDR3 in amino acids: CASSSEVVDYGYTF. The CDR3 coding sequence is TGTGCCAGCAGCTCCGAGGTGGTTGACTATGGCTACACCTTC.

V gene TRBV19 combines with J gene TRBJ1-6; D is perhaps TRBD1 (6 bases). Germline assignment: CDR1 LNHDA and CDR2 SQIVND (reference sequence). The CDR3 is made up of 13 amino acids. Between the trimmed V and J ends, which lost 7 bases and 8 bases, there was a span of 12 bases. This CDR3 is CASTGRGDSPLHF. The CDR3 DNA follows: TGTGCCAGTACCGGCAGGGGAGATTCACCCCTCCACTTT. The full variable domain, with the rest looked up from reference TRBV19 and TRBJ1-6, is DGGITQSPKYLFRKEGQNVTLSCEQNLNHDAMYWYRQDPGQGLRLIYYSQIVNDFQKGDIAEGYSVSREKKESFPLTVTSAQKNPTAFYLCASTGRGDSPLHFGNGTRLTVT.

The rearrangement links TRBV5-6 to TRBJ1-5; no firm D call. Germline lookup yields CDR1 SGHDT and CDR2 YYEEEE. There are 13 residues in the CDR3. The germline V and J ends were trimmed by 1 base and 7 bases, with 9 bases remaining between them. The CDR3 region has the DNA TGTGCCAGCAGCTTGTCCGTGGACCAGCCCCAGCATTTT. Translating it yields CASSLSVDQPQHF.

The chain has TRBV12-5 and TRBJ2-5; 7 nucleotides match TRBD1. V dropped 2 bases and J dropped 3; count of bases not matched to a gene: 12. The germline V gene encodes CDR1 LGHNT and CDR2 FRNRAP. The CDR3 is 17 residues long. Here the CDR3 reads CASGLPLRDSGEETQYF. The CDR3 bases are TGTGCTAGTGGTTTGCCCCTTAGGGACAGTGGGGAAGAGACCCAGTACTTC.

Only one count was recorded for this clone. J is TRBJ1-2 and V is TRBV5-6; D call uncertain. There are 14 residues in the CDR3. Germline-derived CDR1 and CDR2 are SGHDT and YYEEEE. V was trimmed by 3 bases and J by 0 bases, leaving 9 bases between them. The CDR3 DNA sequence: TGTGCCAGCAGCTCTGACGGTGCTAACTATGGCTACACCTTC. It yields the protein CASSSDGANYGYTF.

The chain links TRBV11-2 to TRBJ1-1, with D tentatively TRBD1 (6 bases). Trimming pared 5 bases from V and 7 bases from J, leaving 17 bases between. The CDR3 extends over 14 amino acids. Germline CDR1 reads SGHAT; CDR2 reads FQNNGV. The CDR3 reads CASSDQGPMGEAFF. CDR3 coding DNA: TGTGCCAGCAGCGACCAGGGGCCGATGGGTGAAGCTTTCTTT.

The CDR3 DNA is TGTGCCAGCAGTGGGCGGGGGGGCGGCACAGATACGCAGTATTTT. This codes for CASSGRGGGTDTQYF. The chain uses TRBV2 and TRBJ2-3; TRBD2 agrees at 9 bases. CDR1 and CDR2 from the germline V gene are SNHLY and FYNNEI. J lost 1 base, V lost 4 bases, and 3 bases had no gene match. CDR3 length: 15 residues. The full variable domain, its missing parts supplied by reference TRBV2 and TRBJ2-3, is EPEVTQTPSHQVTQMGQEVILRCVPISNHLYFYWYRQILGQKVEFLVSFYNNEISEKSEIFDDQFSVERPDGSNFTLKIRSTKLEDSAMYFCASSGRGGGTDTQYFGPGTRLTVL.

This rearrangement joins TRBV6-5 to TRBJ1-1; D perhaps matches TRBD1 (5 bases). Trimming cost V 8 bases and J 0 bases, with 10 bases left between them. Germline V CDR1 and CDR2: MNHEY, SVGAGI. The CDR3 extends over 13 amino acids. The CDR3 spells CASHRYMNTEAFF. CDR3 DNA: TGTGCCAGCCACAGGTACATGAACACTGAAGCTTTCTTT.

The rearrangement links TRBV6-6 to TRBJ2-7, with D possibly matching TRBD1 (6 bases). Germline V CDR1 and CDR2: MNHNY, SVGAGI (reference sequence). V dropped 3 bases and J dropped 0 bases, with 9 bases sitting between them. This CDR3 has 14 amino acids. This chain's CDR3 is CASSYRTDSYEQYF. The CDR3 nucleotides are TGTGCCAGCAGTTATCGGACAGACTCCTACGAGCAGTACTTC.